Listed below are T cell receptor beta chains from one sample, sequenced in a study of human T cells and chemical hapten exposure. Using its own MiXCR run on the RACE reads, TCRdb lists one record per CDR3 protein. The profile shows about 34,000 distinct CDR3 sequences, more than 6% of them singletons. Source: whole blood, taken in connection with sensitization to the hapten diphenylcyclopropenone (DPC). Receptors were obtained from a woman in her thirties with alopecia areata. Some clones in this sample may be carry-over from other donors' samples. The CDR3 runs from the conserved cysteine through the conserved F or W. The D gene is left open where the match is weak. For some rows the clone size is stated as once, few or many, or as a class when expanded; others skip it.

DNA | CDR3 | D | V | size | J
TGTGCCAGCAGTTACTCGGACAGGTTGGGAACCTACGAGCAGTACTTC | CASSYSDRLGTYEQYF | TRBD1 | TRBV6-2/TRBV6-3 | . | TRBJ2-7
TGTGCCAGCTATCCCGGCATTACTAGCACAGATACGCAGTATTTT | CASYPGITSTDTQYF | . | TRBV27 | few | TRBJ2-3
TGTGCCAGCTCACCACCGGTGGAGGGTTCCGGAAACACCATATATTTT | CASSPPVEGSGNTIYF | . | TRBV18 | many | TRBJ1-3
TGTGCCAGCAGTTACTCCCCCGAAAACATTCAGTACTTC | CASSYSPENIQYF | . | TRBV6-2/TRBV6-3 | few | TRBJ2-4
TGTGCCAGCAGTTGGTCCGAACCGGATACGCAGTATTTT | CASSWSEPDTQYF | . | TRBV7-2 | . | TRBJ2-3
TGCAGTGCTAGGGTTTCGAGAGGTCAGCCCCAGCATTTT | CSARVSRGQPQHF | . | TRBV20-1 | many | TRBJ1-5
TGTGCCAGCAGCTTAGATACATTTACAGATACGCAGTATTTT | CASSLDTFTDTQYF | . | TRBV11-2 | many | TRBJ2-3
TGTGCCAGCAGCGTAGACCGGGTAAACACCGGGGAGCTGTTTTTT | CASSVDRVNTGELFF | . | TRBV9 | few | TRBJ2-2
TGTGCCAGCAGCTTAGAAGGGTCGGGGGTAAAGGGTTCACCCCTCCACTTT | CASSLEGSGVKGSPLHF | . | TRBV7-2 | . | TRBJ1-6
TGCAGTGCCCCCGGACAGGGCGCCGACGAGCAGTACTTC | CSAPGQGADEQYF | TRBD1 | TRBV20-1 | . | TRBJ2-7
TGTGCCAGCAGTTACCTACGGACAGGCTGGAATTCACCCCTCCACTTT | CASSYLRTGWNSPLHF | TRBD1 | TRBV6-5 | few | TRBJ1-6
TGTGCCAGCAGTTTAGGTGGGACGGAGAATGAGCAGTTCTTC | CASSLGGTENEQFF | . | TRBV12-3/TRBV12-4 | many | TRBJ2-1
TGTGCCAGCAGCTTAGCGGTCGGGACGAGAGTAGGAACTGAAGCTTTCTTT | CASSLAVGTRVGTEAFF | . | TRBV7-2 | few | TRBJ1-1
TGTGCCAGCAGTGCGGACACAGATACGCAGTATTTT | CASSADTDTQYF | . | TRBV25-1 | few | TRBJ2-3
TGTGCCAGCAGCTTAGTCGCGACTAGCGGACGCAATGAGCAGTTCTTC | CASSLVATSGRNEQFF | TRBD2 | TRBV7-2 | many | TRBJ2-1
TGTGCCAGCAGCCTAGGGACCTTGAACACTGAAGCTTTCTTT | CASSLGTLNTEAFF | . | TRBV7-8 | few | TRBJ1-1
TGCGCCAGCAGCTTGTCCGGGGGTAGGGTCTACGAGCAGTACTTC | CASSLSGGRVYEQYF | . | TRBV5-1 | many | TRBJ2-7
TGTGCCAGCAGTTTCACTAGCGGAGGATACAATGAGCAGTTCTTC | CASSFTSGGYNEQFF | TRBD2 | TRBV27 | many | TRBJ2-1
TGCAGTGCTAGGGGGACGTTAAGCTCCTACGAGCAGTACTTC | CSARGTLSSYEQYF | . | TRBV20-1 | many | TRBJ2-7
TGTGCCAGCAGAGGCGACAGGGACTCTAGCACAGATACGCAGTATTTT | CASRGDRDSSTDTQYF | . | TRBV7-9 | . | TRBJ2-3
TGCGCCAGCAGCTTGGTCGTCAGAGATACGCAGTATTTT | CASSLVVRDTQYF | . | TRBV5-1 | many | TRBJ2-3
TGCAGTGCTAGAGAGGCCAGGATGAACACTGAAGCTTTCTTT | CSAREARMNTEAFF | . | TRBV20-1 | many | TRBJ1-1
TGCGCCAGCAGCTCAGCCCTCCCGCCCCCCGAGCAGTACTTC | CASSSALPPPEQYF | . | TRBV5-1 | few | TRBJ2-7
TGTGCCACCAGTGAACAAAACACCGGGGAGCTGTTTTTT | CATSEQNTGELFF | . | TRBV24-1 | many | TRBJ2-2
TGCAGTGCTAGGAGGACTAGCGGGAAGACCGGGGAGCTGTTTTTT | CSARRTSGKTGELFF | TRBD2 | TRBV20-1 | . | TRBJ2-2
TGCAGTGCTAATCTAGCGGGGGTGAGCACAGATACGCAGTATTTT | CSANLAGVSTDTQYF | TRBD2 | TRBV20-1 | . | TRBJ2-3
TGTGCCAGCAGTTACGTGGGCACTGAAGCTTTCTTT | CASSYVGTEAFF | . | TRBV6-2/TRBV6-3 | few | TRBJ1-1
TGTGCCAGCAGTGACAGGGGTACTGAAGCTTTCTTT | CASSDRGTEAFF | TRBD1 | TRBV28 | medium-sized | TRBJ1-1